Reported below is one TCR beta chain. Its antigen target is currently unknown. No base quality information exists; no much larger clone differs at one position. TCRbeta CDR3 regions were amplified from genomic DNA by means of the immunoSEQ Assay, a bias-controlled multiplex PCR. The paper's processing steps were these. The number of nucleated cells in each sample was estimated from the amplification of reference gene primers within the assay. Sequence reads were collapsed and filtered to measure the absolute abundance of every unique TCRbeta CDR3 rearrangement. Productive Simpson clonality was computed per sample as the square root of Simpson's diversity index over productive rearrangements. The source is immuneACCESS, and TCRdb retained only in-frame sequences with V and J called. Part of the clones is not carried over; for the studies checked, unresolved V genes explain less than half of this, and the remainder is unexplained. From that table come the V and J calls and clone size; the DNA was used to work out D and trimming. The sample profile shows just over 250,000 clones; around nine tenths of them were found once. Roughly 10% of the sample goes to the ten largest clones.

V is pared back by 3 bases and J by 2 bases, with 15 bases lying between the germline termini. Counted from cysteine to phenylalanine, this CDR3 has 16 amino acids. Kept here is only the CDR3 DNA, which spans 48 bases and is read in frame from base 1. Sequences LGHNA (CDR1) and YNFKEQ (CDR2) are obtained from the germline V gene. At one collaborating source in Seattle, patients were enrolled during active infection and were followed longitudinally through the course of disease. The collaborating institutions used their own protocols to collect whole blood in K2EDTA tubes. Collaborator samples were shipped for TCRbeta analysis as frozen whole blood, isolated PBMCs, or DNA extracted from either sample type. The data belong to a study of blood T cell repertoires in COVID-19 (dated by TCRdb to about 2020). For context, the study as a whole: Samples from collaborators originated in the United States, Italy and Spain and spanned both the acute and convalescent phases of COVID-19. The prospective study material was composed of cDNA or gDNA derived from T cells, B-cell-depleted T cells, or PBMCs. Deeply sampled blood TCRbeta repertoires from subjects exposed to, actively infected with, or recovered from COVID-19 were included in the dataset. The repertoires were released in a freely available public database intended as a resource for research on the immune response to SARS-CoV-2. The samples were drawn from the first 160 participants of the ongoing ImmuneRACE study and from about 1,200 subjects provided by 6 global collaborators. A de-identified subject ID, COVID-19 status, age in years and sex were almost always included in the sample metadata. Where available, HLA class I and class II types were obtained from metadata supplied by the sample provider rather than from assay-based typing.

Results the study describes overall, beyond this receptor: How much clinical and demographic metadata was included differed by source and by participant, and the metadata was provided uncurated.

Rearrangement joined TRBV4-2 to TRBJ2-3; possibly the D gene is TRBD2, per 5 matching bases. Sequences were obtained from peripheral blood. This clonotype was sampled from a woman in her seventies with COVID-19, enrolled during active disease. The nucleotide sequence reads TGTGCCAGCAGCCAGGGTCGAGCGGAAACCACAGATACGCAGTATTTT. It is translated as CASSQGRAETTDTQYF.